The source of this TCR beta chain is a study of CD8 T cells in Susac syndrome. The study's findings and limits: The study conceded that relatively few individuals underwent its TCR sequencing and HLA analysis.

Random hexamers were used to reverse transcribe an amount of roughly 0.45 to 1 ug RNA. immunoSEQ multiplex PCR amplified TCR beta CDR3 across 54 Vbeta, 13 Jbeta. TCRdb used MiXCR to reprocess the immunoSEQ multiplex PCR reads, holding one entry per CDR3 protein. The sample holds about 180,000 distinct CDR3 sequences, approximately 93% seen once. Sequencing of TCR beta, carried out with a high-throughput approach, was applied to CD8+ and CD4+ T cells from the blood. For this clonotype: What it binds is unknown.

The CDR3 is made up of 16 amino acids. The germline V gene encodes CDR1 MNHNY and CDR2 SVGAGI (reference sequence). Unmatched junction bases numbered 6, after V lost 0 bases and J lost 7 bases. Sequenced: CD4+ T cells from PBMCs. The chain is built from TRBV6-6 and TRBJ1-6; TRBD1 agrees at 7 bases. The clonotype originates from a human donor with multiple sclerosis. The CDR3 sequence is CASSYSSDRVNSPLHF. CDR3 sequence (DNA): TGTGCCAGCAGTTACTCAAGCGACAGGGTAAATTCACCCCTCCACTTT.